This entry concerns a single T cell receptor beta chain. Profiled with immunoSEQ multiplex PCR; TCRdb holds only in-frame clones, not every one. Among 60,000 or so clones listed, about 87% were seen once. The sample belongs to a study of T cell changes during pregnancy in multiple sclerosis. This CDR3 is built from 14 residues. V was shortened by 6 bases and J by 5 bases, with 16 bases between the two germline ends. Germline CDR1 reads SNHLY; CDR2 reads FYNNEI. This clonotype originated in a human donor whose cells served as feeder cells for cultures in a pregnancy study. The sequenced sample was peripheral blood from another person, used as feeder cells. The chain couples TRBV2 to TRBJ2-5; TRBD2 is a possible D gene (7 bases). The CDR3 sequence: CASRRGGAWETQYF. In DNA form, the CDR3 reads TGTGCCAGCAGGAGGGGGGGAGCATGGGAGACCCAGTACTTC.